This T cell receptor (beta chain) was sequenced in a study of response to subunit inactivated influenza vaccine. TCRdb redid the calling of the RT-PCR reads with MiXCR, one entry per CDR3 protein. Here the sample spans a few hundred thousand distinct CDR3 sequences, roughly 9.7% being singletons. General observations from the study: Each seasonal influenza vaccination recruits few new T cells, the authors suggested.

A note on this clonotype: Its antigen is not known.

V lost 5 bases and J lost 7; bases outside the gene matches: 12. The CDR3 has 16 amino acids. The V gene's germline CDR1 is SGHVS and CDR2 FQNEAQ. The chain carries TRBV7-8 and TRBJ2-1; 9 bases align to TRBD2. Sequencing used PBMCs from blood, obtained roughly 6 weeks after vaccination. The origin of this receptor is a man aged 45-65 years who received an inactivated influenza vaccine. This chain's CDR3 is CASSKGGSGRYNEQFF. In nucleotides, the CDR3 is TGTGCCAGCAGCAAAGGGGGTAGCGGGAGATATAATGAGCAGTTCTTC.